This T cell receptor beta chain is from a study of circulating CD8 cells and anti-PD-1 response in melanoma. Germline-derived CDR1 and CDR2 are MGHDK and SYGVNS. With V trimmed by 4 bases and J by 1 base, 16 bases remained unmatched. The CDR3 has 19 amino acids. Sorting of live CD3+CD8+TCRalphabeta+ cells by PD-1 and/or TIGIT gave four subsets. TCR libraries were prepared from 15 ng of total RNA with the QIAseq Immune Repertoire TCR panel. MiXCR, applied by TCRdb to the reads, yields one record per CDR3 protein. Of more than 400 distinct CDR3 sequences in the sample, under 6% were seen once. This clonotype is large by share. Its antigen is not identified. Study-wide results and limits: Tumor reactivity was tested by peptide assays on expanded sorted subsets.

The source of this sequence is a human donor with melanoma. Sample: CD8+ T cells from PBMCs, taken at baseline or after one month of anti-PD-1 therapy (not recorded which). The V and J genes are TRBV25-1 and TRBJ2-7; TRBD2 agrees at 10 bases. The CDR3 bases are TGTGCCAGCAGTGCGCCGCCACGTCTAGCGGGAGTCGGGTCCTACGAGCAGTACTTC. Encoded protein: CASSAPPRLAGVGSYEQYF.